These 20 T cell receptor beta chains came from one sample sequenced in a study of a mutant IDH1 vaccine in newly diagnosed glioma (dated by TCRdb to the early 2020s). Interpreted using the paper, the time point label stands for: week 5, during vaccination. Every vaccine dose consisted of 300 ug of a 20-mer mutant IDH1 peptide in Montanide, administered subcutaneously together with topical imiquimod. No antigen has been assigned to these receptors. The method was the immunoSEQ multiplex PCR assay. As stored in TCRdb, this immuneACCESS dataset retains in-frame rearrangements with V and J assigned. A fraction of the clones does not appear; measured against another copy, unresolved V genes explain less than half of the discrepancy, and the remainder lacks a known reason. The sample yields tens of thousands of clones; 82% were counted once. Of the sample, approximately 2.8% is held by the ten largest clones.

This specimen consisted of PBMCs, obtained from a glioma patient whose treatment included an IDH1 peptide vaccine. The receptors stem from a woman younger than 35 with glioma. Some clones in this sample may be carry-over from other donors' samples.

J is TRBJ2-7 and V is TRBV4-1, with 9 positions matching TRBD2. This CDR3 spans 15 amino acids. Germline lookup yields CDR1 MGHRA and CDR2 YSYEKL. J was trimmed by 3 bases and V by 0 bases; bases with no gene match: 3. The CDR3 DNA reads TGCGCCAGCAGCCAAGATCTAGCGGGGAACTACGAGCAGTACTTC. Protein sequence: CASSQDLAGNYEQYF.

This clone occurred once. V gene TRBV18 combines with J gene TRBJ2-1; TRBD2 aligns across 12 bases. Germline values: CDR1 KGHSH, CDR2 LQKENI. V shed 1 base and J 12 bases; nucleotides not matched to a gene: 7. The CDR3 runs to 15 residues. The CDR3 protein is CASSPRRLAGAGQFF. The CDR3 coding sequence is TGTGCCAGCTCACCACGGAGACTAGCGGGAGCTGGGCAGTTCTTC.

This clone was counted between two and nine times. V is TRBV19 and J is TRBJ2-3, with 13 bases aligning to TRBD2. J was trimmed by 4 bases and V by 3 bases; bases with no gene match: 4. This CDR3 spans 16 amino acids. The germline CDR1 and CDR2 sequences are LNHDA and SQIVND (reference sequence). CDR3 bases: TGTGCCAGTAGTATTTTGACTAGCGGGGGGCCAGATACGCAGTATTTT. Translated, it gives CASSILTSGGPDTQYF.

This clone appeared a single time. This rearrangement joins TRBV7-2 to TRBJ2-1, with D hard to call. The CDR3 sequence is 13 residues long. The V end lost 1 base, the J end lost 4 bases, and 5 bases lay between the germline ends. Germline assignment: CDR1 SGHTA and CDR2 FQGNSA. CDR3 sequence: CASSLGRYNEQFF. The CDR3 DNA is TGTGCCAGCAGCTTAGGACGATACAATGAGCAGTTCTTC. Variable domain in full (rest from reference TRBV7-2 and TRBJ2-1): GAGVSQSPSNKVTEKGKDVELRCDPISGHTALYWYRQSLGQGLEFLIYFQGNSAPDKSGLPSDRFSAERTGGSVSTLTIQRTQQEDSAVYLCASSLGRYNEQFFGPGTRLTVL.

This clone appeared a few times. The genes are TRBV2 and TRBJ1-2; possible D gene TRBD1, 5 bases. The CDR3 length is 15 residues. Germline V lookup: CDR1 SNHLY, CDR2 FYNNEI. The germline V and J ends were trimmed by 3 bases and 0 bases, with 11 bases remaining between them. For the CDR3, the DNA is TGTGCCAGCAGTGAGTCGGGGGATCCTAACTATGGCTACACCTTC. It specifies CASSESGDPNYGYTF.

The chain combines TRBV19 with TRBJ2-6, with TRBD2 matching over 8 bases. The CDR3 sequence is 18 residues long. The trim removed 4 bases at V and 0 bases at J, leaving 8 bases unmatched. Germline CDR1 and CDR2: LNHDA and SQIVND (reference sequence). In DNA form, the CDR3 reads TGTGCCAGTAGTACCAAGGCGGGGGGCACCTCTGGGGCCAACGTCCTGACTTTC. It specifies CASSTKAGGTSGANVLTF.

This chain joins TRBV7-9 and TRBJ2-4; 10 nucleotides agree with TRBD2. V dropped 5 bases and J dropped 1; count of bases not matched to a gene: 2. The germline CDR1 and CDR2 sequences are SEHNR and FQNEAQ (reference sequence). The CDR3 consists of 15 residues. CDR3 DNA: TGTGCCAGCAGCCATAGCGGGGGGGCCAAAAACATTCAGTACTTC. Amino acids: CASSHSGGAKNIQYF.

The genes are TRBV5-1 and TRBJ2-3; 10 nucleotides match TRBD1. After removal of 4 bases from V and 3 bases from J, the junction contained 5 bases not matched to a gene. Germline V gene lookup returns CDR1 SGHRS and CDR2 YFSETQ. CDR3 size: 15 residues. CDR3 region: CASSPDRGTTDTQYF. DNA for the CDR3: TGCGCCAGCAGCCCGGACAGGGGGACGACAGATACGCAGTATTTT.

This rearrangement joins TRBV30 to TRBJ1-5; D is unclear. Trimming removed 2 bases from V and 2 bases from J, with 19 bases in between. Germline CDR1 GTSNPN, CDR2 SVGIG (reference sequence). The CDR3 length is 17 residues. Here the CDR3 reads CAWSYGVQAFRNQPQHF. CDR3 nucleotides: TGTGCCTGGAGTTATGGGGTCCAGGCCTTTCGCAATCAGCCCCAGCATTTT. The variable domain in full, with the rest retrieved from reference TRBV30 and TRBJ1-5, is SQTIHQWPATLVQPVGSPLSLECTVEGTSNPNLYWYRQAAGRGLQLLFYSVGIGQISSEVPQNLSASRPQDRQFILSSKKLLLSDSGFYLCAWSYGVQAFRNQPQHFGDGTRLSIL.

The chain recombines TRBV29-1 with TRBJ1-4; TRBD1 agrees at 9 bases. The length of the CDR3 is 15 residues. V shed 8 bases and J 5 bases; nucleotides not matched to a gene: 12. Germline V CDR1 and CDR2: SQVTM, ANQGSEA. The CDR3 nucleotides are TGCAGCTCCCGAGGGGGGACAGGGAGCAATGAAAAACTGTTTTTT. This encodes CSSRGGTGSNEKLFF.

The chain recombines TRBV5-1 with TRBJ1-1, with 7 nucleotides matching TRBD1. V lost 3 bases, J lost 4 bases, and 9 bases stayed unmatched. Germline V CDR1 and CDR2: SGHRS, YFSETQ. This CDR3 comprises 15 residues. In DNA form, the CDR3 reads TGCGCCAGCAGCTGGGTGGGACAGAGCGTCACTGAAGCTTTCTTT. It codes for CASSWVGQSVTEAFF.

This clone was recorded a few times. The rearrangement joins TRBV5-6 to TRBJ1-4; 9 bases fit TRBD1. The V segment lost 4 bases and the J segment 10 bases; nucleotides outside the gene matches: 8. The V gene's germline CDR1 is SGHDT and CDR2 YYEEEE. The length of the CDR3 is 14 residues. CDR3 loop: CASSLKDRGGKLFF. CDR3 in DNA: TGTGCCAGCAGCCTAAAGGACAGGGGTGGAAAACTGTTTTTT.

The V gene is TRBV6-1, the J gene TRBJ2-1; possibly TRBD2 for D (6 bases). CDR1 is MNHNS, CDR2 SASEGT, per germline. CDR3 length: 15 residues. V shed 5 bases and J shed 2 bases, with 13 bases lying between them. The CDR3 loop is CASSPTSFPYNEQFF. The DNA for the CDR3 is TGTGCCAGCAGTCCGACTAGTTTTCCCTACAATGAGCAGTTCTTC.

J is TRBJ2-2 and V is TRBV9, with D possibly matching TRBD1 (7 bases). The CDR3 has 17 residues. The germline V and J ends were trimmed by 4 bases and 0 bases, with 16 bases remaining between them. Germline lookup yields CDR1 SGDLS and CDR2 YYNGEE. The DNA of the CDR3 is TGTGCCAGCAGCATAAAAACAGGGGAGGCGAACACCGGGGAGCTGTTTTTT. This translates into CASSIKTGEANTGELFF.

This clone is a singleton in its sample. The rearrangement uses TRBV28 and TRBJ1-1; perhaps TRBD1 as D (5 bases). CDR1 and CDR2 (germline): MDHEN, SYDVKM. There are 12 residues in the CDR3. With 4 bases removed from V and 6 bases from J, the gap between germline ends came to 9 bases. The CDR3 sequence is CASSYRIPEAFF. The CDR3 region has the DNA TGTGCCAGCAGTTACAGGATTCCTGAAGCTTTCTTT.

This rearrangement joins TRBV25-1 to TRBJ2-7, with 8 nucleotides matching TRBD1. With V trimmed by 0 bases and J by 5 bases, 9 bases remained unmatched. This CDR3 region has 16 residues. Germline V gene data show CDR1 as MGHDK and CDR2 as SYGVNS. The CDR3 is CASSEYRSGGKDEQYF. CDR3 DNA sequence: TGTGCCAGCAGTGAATATCGGTCAGGGGGCAAGGACGAGCAGTACTTC.

The chain uses TRBV12-5 and TRBJ1-1; 9 bases map to TRBD1. Germline-derived CDR1 and CDR2 are LGHNT and FRNRAP. V lost 3 bases and J lost 8; bases outside the gene matches: 10. This CDR3 contains 15 residues. The CDR3 reads CASGFPRGQGVEAFF. The CDR3 region has the DNA TGTGCTAGTGGTTTCCCAAGGGGACAGGGAGTCGAAGCTTTCTTT.

The CDR3 loop reads CATSRSSDRYTF. DNA for the CDR3: TGTGCCACCAGCAGATCCAGCGACCGTTACACCTTC. This chain links TRBV15 with TRBJ1-2; D uncertain. Deletions cut 2 bases from V and 11 bases from J, with 12 bases between. This CDR3 contains 12 residues. In germline, CDR1 is LNHNV, CDR2 YYDKDF (reference sequence).

The chain couples TRBV30 to TRBJ1-2, with a tentative D call TRBD1 (6 bases). Germline-derived CDR1 and CDR2 are GTSNPN and SVGIG (reference sequence). The CDR3 spans 14 residues. V lost 3 bases to trimming and J lost 6 bases, with 17 bases between them. Here the CDR3 reads CAWSWPLTGNGYTF. The CDR3 DNA follows: TGTGCCTGGAGCTGGCCCCTTACAGGGAATGGCTACACCTTC.

J is TRBJ1-4 and V is TRBV5-1; D is possibly TRBD1 (5 bases). Germline assignment: CDR1 SGHRS and CDR2 YFSETQ. Trimming took 4 bases from V and 7 from J, leaving 17 bases between them. This CDR3 spans 15 amino acids. CDR3 in DNA: TGCGCCAGCAGCCGGACCTCCACCGGGGGTGAAAAACTGTTTTTT. It specifies CASSRTSTGGEKLFF. Drawing the rest from reference TRBV5-1 and TRBJ1-4, the complete variable domain is KAGVTQTPRYLIKTRGQQVTLSCSPISGHRSVSWYQQTPGQGLQFLFEYFSETQRNKGNFPGRFSGRQFSNSRSEMNVSTLELGDSALYLCASSRTSTGGEKLFFGSGTQLSVL.